A selection of T cell receptor beta chains follows, all from one sample in a study of Tregs in tolerant kidney transplant recipients. The assay was immunoSEQ multiplex PCR, and TCRdb's table has in-frame clones only and misses some. Found here are some 240,000 clones, 80% to 85% of them singletons; the top ten hold less than 0.75%. Sequencing used CD4+ T cells from blood. The origin of the receptors is a human donor in good health. The CDR3 runs from the conserved cysteine through the conserved F or W. The order of the fields is D gene, J gene, clone size, CDR3 length, V gene, CDR3 DNA, CDR3 protein. D genes are given only for firm matches. Not every row has a clone size; where given, it reads once, few, many or a size class.

NA,TRBJ1-5,NA,15,TRBV7-8,TGTGCCAGCAGCTTAATGGGGTATAGCAATCAGCCCCAGCATTTT,CASSLMGYSNQPQHF
TRBD2,TRBJ2-1,NA,15,TRBV7-9,TGTGCCAGCAGCTCCGGCGGGGGGACCTACAATGAGCAGTTCTTC,CASSSGGGTYNEQFF
TRBD2,TRBJ2-3,few,16,TRBV5-1,TGCGCCAGCAGCCCATCTAGCGGGAGCCTCTCAGATACGCAGTATTTT,CASSPSSGSLSDTQYF
NA,TRBJ1-1,NA,14,TRBV2,TGTGCCAGCAGTGAACAAGGACAGAACACTGAAGCTTTCTTT,CASSEQGQNTEAFF
NA,TRBJ1-5,once,16,TRBV5-5,TGTGCCAGCAGCCTTTATTTCGGAAGCTTTAATCAGCCCCAGCATTTT,CASSLYFGSFNQPQHF
NA,TRBJ1-3,NA,16,TRBV7-6,TGTGCCAGCAGCTTAGCGGGCAGAGGCTCTGGAAACACCATATATTTT,CASSLAGRGSGNTIYF
NA,TRBJ2-7,NA,16,TRBV28,TGTGCCAGCAGTTTAAGCTTCGGCAGGGCCCCCTACGAGCAGTACTTC,CASSLSFGRAPYEQYF
NA,TRBJ1-2,NA,15,TRBV4-1,TGCGCCAGCAGCCAAGTCGTAGAGGGTAACTATGGCTACACCTTC,CASSQVVEGNYGYTF
NA,TRBJ1-1,NA,14,TRBV5-4,TGTGCCAGCAGCCCAGGACGGGGGAACACTGAAGCTTTCTTT,CASSPGRGNTEAFF
TRBD1,TRBJ1-4,NA,16,TRBV4-1,TGCGCCAGCAGCCAAGTGTACGGGACAGTTAATGAAAAACTGTTTTTT,CASSQVYGTVNEKLFF
NA,TRBJ1-5,NA,15,TRBV6-1,TGTGCCAGCAGTGAAGGGGGGTATAGCAATCAGCCCCAGCATTTT,CASSEGGYSNQPQHF
NA,TRBJ1-4,NA,12,TRBV19,TGTGCCAGTAGTTGGACTTATGAAAAACTGTTTTTT,CASSWTYEKLFF
TRBD1,TRBJ2-7,NA,15,TRBV9,TGTGCCAGCAGCGTCGCGGGACAGGGAAGCTACGAGCAGTACTTC,CASSVAGQGSYEQYF
NA,TRBJ2-1,NA,12,TRBV7-2,TGTGCCAGCAGCTCCCCCCACACTGAGCAGTTCTTC,CASSSPHTEQFF
TRBD2,TRBJ2-2,once,17,TRBV18,TGTGCCAGCTCACCATTTGGAGCGGGGGGGCGCACCGGGGAGCTGTTTTTT,CASSPFGAGGRTGELFF
NA,TRBJ1-5,NA,15,TRBV19,TGTGCCAGTACCACTGGACCGGGGGGGAATCAGCCCCAGCATTTT,CASTTGPGGNQPQHF
TRBD1,TRBJ2-7,once,14,TRBV10-3,TGTGCCATCAGTAGCACGGGACAGCCCTACGAGCAGTACTTC,CAISSTGQPYEQYF
TRBD2,TRBJ2-5,NA,14,TRBV12-5,TGTGCTAGTGGCCTAGCGGGGGGGCGGGAGACCCAGTACTTC,CASGLAGGRETQYF
NA,TRBJ2-3,NA,17,TRBV6-1,TGTGCCAGCAGTGACCCCCTGCGCTGGGGGGCCACAGATACGCAGTATTTT,CASSDPLRWGATDTQYF
NA,TRBJ1-6,NA,14,TRBV9,TGTGCCAGCGGAGGTCAGGCAAATAATTCACCCCTCCACTTT,CASGGQANNSPLHF
TRBD2,TRBJ2-7,NA,14,TRBV2,TGTGCCAGCGGACTAGCGGGAGGGCCCTACGAGCAGTACTTC,CASGLAGGPYEQYF
NA,TRBJ2-5,NA,13,TRBV18,TGTGCCAGCTCACCAGTGGGTAAAGAGACCCAGTACTTC,CASSPVGKETQYF